The 20 T cell receptor beta chains below come from one sample, sequenced in a study of regulatory T cells in long-lasting Graves disease. Time point in this sample: persistent/refractory GD, antithyroid drugs over 5 years with positive TRAb. PBMC RNA served as the TCR library source. To make TCR beta libraries, researchers used iRepertoire HTBI primers and Arm-PCR of CDR3 regions. MiXCR, run by TCRdb on the multiplex PCR reads, gives a single entry per CDR3 protein. This table holds a few hundred thousand distinct CDR3 sequences, roughly a quarter found once. Sequences were derived from peripheral blood mononuclear cells (PBMCs), sampled when the disease was refractory, from a patient treated with antithyroid drugs. Receptors originate from a female donor with Graves disease.

The chain combines TRBV10-3 with TRBJ2-5; no clear D gene. The CDR3 is 13 amino acids. Trimming took 11 bases from V and 3 from J, leaving 16 bases between them. In germline, CDR1 is ENHRY, CDR2 SYGVKD. Here the CDR3 reads CAAGNGLKETQYF. The CDR3 DNA reads TGTGCCGCTGGGAATGGGCTAAAAGAGACCCAGTACTTC.

This clonotype was observed many times. This chain links TRBV28 with TRBJ1-3, with 7 bases matching TRBD1. Trimming removed 7 bases from V and 2 bases from J; junction bases left unmatched: 14. CDR1 is MDHEN and CDR2 is SYDVKM in the germline V gene. This CDR3 is 17 amino acids long. The CDR3 region has the DNA TGTGCCAGCACCCCCTACCCTGGCCAGGGGGCTGGAAACACCATATATTTT. It yields the protein CASTPYPGQGAGNTIYF. Filled out from reference TRBV28 and TRBJ1-3, the complete variable domain reads DVKVTQSSRYLVKRTGEKVFLECVQDMDHENMFWYRQDPGLGLRLIYFSYDVKMKEKGDIPEGYSVSREKKERFSLILESASTNQTSMYLCASTPYPGQGAGNTIYFGEGSWLTVV.

V usage is TRBV5-1 and J usage is TRBJ1-2, with TRBD1 matching over 8 bases. The CDR3 is 17 amino acids. Germline assignment: CDR1 SGHRS and CDR2 YFSETQ. Trimming removed 4 bases from V and 6 bases from J; junction bases left unmatched: 17. CDR3 sequence: CASSGIRDRSNKDGYTF. The CDR3 DNA sequence: TGCGCCAGCAGCGGGATCCGGGACAGGAGTAACAAGGATGGCTACACCTTC.

This clonotype was recorded at least ten times. The chain links TRBV5-1 to TRBJ1-1; 10 bases match TRBD1. This CDR3 has 18 amino acids. V was clipped by 1 base and J by 1 base; unmatched bases: 10. Germline V lookup: CDR1 SGHRS, CDR2 YFSETQ. The CDR3 loop is CASSLSVLGQGPNTEAFF. CDR3 DNA sequence: TGCGCCAGCAGCTTGTCGGTGTTGGGACAGGGGCCGAACACTGAAGCTTTCTTT.

Only a few counts were recorded for this clonotype. The CDR3 reads CASRKTELAEKLFF. As DNA, the CDR3 is TGTGCCAGTCGGAAGACAGAGTTGGCTGAAAAACTGTTTTTT. The chain combines TRBV19 with TRBJ1-4; D perhaps matches TRBD1 (5 bases). This CDR3 is 14 amino acids long. With 8 bases removed from V and 7 bases from J, the gap between germline ends came to 17 bases. CDR1 LNHDA and CDR2 SQIVND come from the germline V gene (reference sequence).

This clonotype was counted many times. V and J are TRBV2 and TRBJ1-1; D gene ambiguous. V lost 3 bases and J lost 10, with 6 bases in between. The CDR3 totals 10 residues. Germline CDR1 reads SNHLY; CDR2 reads FYNNEI. The CDR3 loop is CASSDHTAFF. The CDR3 nucleotides are TGTGCCAGCAGTGATCATACAGCTTTCTTT. The entire variable domain, with the rest obtained from reference TRBV2 and TRBJ1-1, is as follows: EPEVTQTPSHQVTQMGQEVILRCVPISNHLYFYWYRQILGQKVEFLVSFYNNEISEKSEIFDDQFSVERPDGSNFTLKIRSTKLEDSAMYFCASSDHTAFFGQGTRLTVV.

This clonotype came up many times. This rearrangement joins TRBV20-1 to TRBJ2-5; D not resolved. CDR1 DFQATT and CDR2 SNEGSKA come from the germline V gene (reference sequence). This CDR3 is built from 13 residues. Between the trimmed V and J ends, which lost 5 bases and 4 bases, there was a span of 14 bases. The CDR3 nucleotides are TGCAGTGCTCCCGCCTCGAGATCAGAGACCCAGTACTTC. Its protein product is CSAPASRSETQYF.

This chain links TRBV15 with TRBJ2-2, with TRBD2 identical over 9 bases. This CDR3 is 14 amino acids long. CDR1 is LNHNV and CDR2 is YYDKDF in the germline V gene (reference sequence). Unmatched junction bases numbered 5, after V lost 9 bases and J lost 3 bases. As DNA, the CDR3 is TGTGCCACGCGGGAGGGCCGTGACACCGGGGAGCTGTTTTTT. It specifies CATREGRDTGELFF.

The chain links TRBV7-9 to TRBJ2-7; D is uncertain. The CDR3 contains 13 residues. Germline-derived CDR1 and CDR2 are SEHNR and FQNEAQ (reference sequence). The V end lost 1 base, the J end lost 5 bases, and 9 bases lay between the germline ends. The CDR3, as DNA: TGTGCCAGCAGCTTAGAGGTAGGCCACGAGCAGTACTTC. It encodes CASSLEVGHEQYF.

This clonotype came up a few times. This chain connects TRBV7-2 to TRBJ2-1, with TRBD1 identical over 7 bases. J gave up 4 bases and V 5 bases, and 11 bases lay outside the gene matches. Germline values: CDR1 SGHTA, CDR2 FQGNSA. This CDR3 region has 16 residues. In DNA form, the CDR3 reads TGTGCCAGCAGCCTAAACGAGGGGACAGCATACAATGAGCAGTTCTTC. Protein product: CASSLNEGTAYNEQFF.

DNA for the CDR3: TGTGCCAGCAGGCGACTTGATGAGCAGTACTTC. Its translation is CASRRLDEQYF. The chain joins TRBV3-1 to TRBJ2-7; D call uncertain. V was clipped by 6 bases and J by 7 bases, with 10 bases between them. CDR1 is LGHDT and CDR2 is YNNKEL in the germline V gene (reference sequence). The CDR3 sequence is 11 residues long.

This clonotype was counted ten times or more. The rearrangement uses TRBV2 and TRBJ1-3, with D uncertain. This CDR3 has 12 residues. Germline V gene lookup returns CDR1 SNHLY and CDR2 FYNNEI. V shed 3 bases and J shed 3 bases, with 3 bases lying between them. DNA for the CDR3: TGTGCCAGCAGTGACGTTGGAAACACCATATATTTT. Amino acid sequence: CASSDVGNTIYF.

The sample holds many counts of this clonotype. The chain links TRBV10-3 to TRBJ2-2; D unclear. Trimming pared 4 bases from V and 6 bases from J, leaving 9 bases between. Germline lookup yields CDR1 ENHRY and CDR2 SYGVKD. The CDR3 runs to 13 residues. The CDR3 reads CAISGDEAGELFF. In nucleotides, the CDR3 is TGTGCCATCAGTGGCGATGAGGCCGGGGAGCTGTTTTTT.

The V call is TRBV5-8, the J call TRBJ2-5, with a possible D match to TRBD1 (6 bases). V lost 4 bases, J lost 8 bases, and 15 bases lay in between. CDR1 is SGHTS, CDR2 YDEGEE, per germline. The CDR3 sequence is 13 residues long. CDR3 coding DNA: TGTGCCAGCAGCCCGAGGGGGTGGGATACCCAGTACTTC. Protein sequence: CASSPRGWDTQYF.

This clonotype was counted at least ten times. This chain uses TRBV2 with TRBJ2-5; the D gene is possibly TRBD2 (6 bases). V was cut by 7 bases and J by 5 bases, with 14 bases left in between. CDR3 length equals 13 residues. Looked up from germline, CDR1 is SNHLY and CDR2 is FYNNEI. Written as DNA, the CDR3 is TGTGCCAGCAATAGGCGGAGGGGCGAGACCCAGTACTTC. Translated, it gives CASNRRRGETQYF.

Worth noting for this clonotype: Given a far larger clone just one base away, this is likely a sequencing read error. This chain links TRBV2 with TRBJ2-4; a possible D gene is TRBD1 (6 bases). The J call is in doubt because the DNA end fits TRBJ2-5 better. The germline gives CDR1 SNHLY, CDR2 FYNNEI. The CDR3 is 16 amino acids. The CDR3 DNA sequence: TGTGCCAGCAGGAACTGGGGGCAGGATGGTATAGAGACCCAGTACTTC. Translated: CASRNWGQDGIETQYF.

This clonotype showed up many times. V is TRBV7-2 and J is TRBJ2-5; 7 nucleotides align to TRBD1. J was trimmed by 0 bases and V by 5 bases; bases with no gene match: 3. The germline CDR1 and CDR2 sequences are SGHTA and FQGNSA. The CDR3 is 14 residues long. The CDR3, as DNA: TGTGCCAGCAGCCAGACAGGGCACCAAGAGACCCAGTACTTC. Its protein product is CASSQTGHQETQYF. Full variable domain (remainder filled in from reference TRBV7-2 and TRBJ2-5): GAGVSQSPSNKVTEKGKDVELRCDPISGHTALYWYRQSLGQGLEFLIYFQGNSAPDKSGLPSDRFSAERTGGSVSTLTIQRTQQEDSAVYLCASSQTGHQETQYFGPGTRLLVL.

This chain uses TRBV7-9 with TRBJ1-1; D might be TRBD1 (5 bases). The CDR3 has 15 amino acids. V was pared by 3 bases and J by 4 bases, with 15 bases between. Looked up from germline, CDR1 is SEHNR and CDR2 is FQNEAQ (reference sequence). The CDR3: CASSFGGRGPTEAFF. For the CDR3, the DNA is TGTGCCAGCAGCTTTGGGGGAAGGGGACCCACTGAAGCTTTCTTT.

This clonotype was seen only a few times. The V gene is TRBV11-2, the J gene TRBJ2-7, with 11 bases that match TRBD2. This CDR3 has 17 residues. Germline CDR1 SGHAT, CDR2 FQNNGV. V lost 3 bases and J lost 2; bases outside the gene matches: 9. The CDR3 nucleotides read TGTGCCAGCAGCTTGAGAACCGGGACTAGCGGAGCCTACGAGCAGTACTTC. It yields the protein CASSLRTGTSGAYEQYF.

In its sample, this clonotype was seen many times. The chain uses TRBV2 and TRBJ1-5, with D maybe TRBD1 (6 bases). Trimming took off 7 bases at V and 7 bases at J, with 17 bases between the two ends. The CDR3 length is 14 residues. Germline lookup yields CDR1 SNHLY and CDR2 FYNNEI. DNA for the CDR3: TGTGCCAGCATGGTAGGGGGAGGGAAGCAGCCCCAGCATTTT. Residues: CASMVGGGKQPQHF.